A selection of T cell receptor beta chains follows, all from one sample in a study of lymphopenia after photon versus proton radiotherapy. Method: immunoSEQ multiplex PCR; TCRdb's copy keeps in-frame clones and lacks some. The sample yields about 45,000 clones, 85% seen once. This specimen consisted of peripheral blood, obtained from a patient treated with photon-based radiotherapy. These TCRs come from a man between 40 and 49 years old with gastric cancer. Both conserved end residues are part of each CDR3. A D gene is named only where the DNA matches it firmly. Size values are once, few and many counts, or a class for expanded clones, and some rows have none.

d_gene	abundance	v_gene	j_gene	CDR3nt	CDR3aa
-	once	TRBV6-6	TRBJ2-7	TGTGCCAGCAGTGATAACTACGAGCAGTACTTC	CASSDNYEQYF
-	-	TRBV14	TRBJ1-4	TGTGCCAGCAGCCTACTGGATAATGAAAAACTGTTTTTT	CASSLLDNEKLFF
-	few	TRBV5-4	TRBJ2-2	TGTGCCAGCAGCTTGGGGGGTAGCGCGTCTGTCACCGGGGAGCTGTTTTTT	CASSLGGSASVTGELFF
-	-	TRBV15	TRBJ2-2	TGTGCCACCAGCAGAGAAGGCGTCCCCGGGGAGCTGTTTTTT	CATSREGVPGELFF
-	-	TRBV27	TRBJ1-2	TGTGCCAGCAGTTATGGGCGAGGTGGTGGTGGCTACACCTTC	CASSYGRGGGGYTF
-	-	TRBV11-3	TRBJ2-3	TGTGCCAGCAGCTTAGAGGGCAGGCCCACAGATACGCAGTATTTT	CASSLEGRPTDTQYF
-	-	TRBV30	TRBJ1-4	TGTGCCTGGAGTTCTCAGGACCGGGGCTTCCGCAATGAAAAACTGTTTTTT	CAWSSQDRGFRNEKLFF
TRBD1	-	TRBV7-8	TRBJ2-3	TGTGCCAGCAGCTCAGGACAGGGACGATACACAGATACGCAGTATTTT	CASSSGQGRYTDTQYF
-	-	TRBV9	TRBJ1-6	TGTGCCAGCAGCGTAGGAGACACAGTTAATTCACCCCTCCACTTT	CASSVGDTVNSPLHF
-	-	TRBV2	TRBJ1-1	TGTGCCAGCAGTGAAGAACAGCACACTGAAGCTTTCTTT	CASSEEQHTEAFF
-	-	TRBV7-2	TRBJ1-2	TGTGCCAGCAGCGGTAGGGGAGATCGGGAAATTCCTAACTATGGCTACACCTTC	CASSGRGDREIPNYGYTF
TRBD1	-	TRBV5-1	TRBJ2-7	TGCGCCAGCAGCCCACTCAGGGGACAGGGGGCGAACTACGAGCAGTACTTC	CASSPLRGQGANYEQYF
TRBD1	-	TRBV5-1	TRBJ2-7	TGCGCCAGCAGCCCCTTGGGGACAGCGGCCTACGAGCAGTACTTC	CASSPLGTAAYEQYF
-	-	TRBV7-3	TRBJ2-3	TGTGCCAGCAGCCAGTTTAGCACAGATACGCAGTATTTT	CASSQFSTDTQYF
-	-	TRBV29-1	TRBJ1-3	TGCAGCGTTGTTCCAGGGGAAACGGGAAACACCATATATTTT	CSVVPGETGNTIYF
TRBD1	once	TRBV5-1	TRBJ1-2	TGCGCCAGGGACAACAGGGGGCGCCGTCCTTATGGCTACACCTTC	CARDNRGRRPYGYTF
TRBD2	-	TRBV7-2	TRBJ2-3	TGTGCCAGCACCTCCGGGACTAGCGGGGGGGTTACGCAGTATTTT	CASTSGTSGGVTQYF
-	-	TRBV27	TRBJ1-4	TGTGCCAGCAGTTTACTCTATCGGGGCAGGGTTGATGAAAAACTGTTTTTT	CASSLLYRGRVDEKLFF
TRBD1	-	TRBV28	TRBJ2-7	TGTGCCAGCAGTTTTCGATTGGACAGGCTGACCTACGAGCAGTACTTC	CASSFRLDRLTYEQYF
-	-	TRBV28	TRBJ1-6	TGTGCCAGCAGTTTTCAACTTTTCGCGGGTTCACCCCTCCACTTT	CASSFQLFAGSPLHF
-	-	TRBV6-1	TRBJ1-5	TGTGCCAGCAGTCGGACAGCCTATAGCAATCAGCCCCAGCATTTT	CASSRTAYSNQPQHF
TRBD1	-	TRBV30	TRBJ1-2	TGTGCCTGGAGTCAGGGGGCAGGCTATGGCTACACCTTC	CAWSQGAGYGYTF
-	-	TRBV7-9	TRBJ1-1	TGTGCCAGCAGCTTAGCGTGGTCCCAGTCTATGAACACTGAAGCTTTCTTT	CASSLAWSQSMNTEAFF
TRBD2	once	TRBV11-2	TRBJ2-3	TGTGCCAGCAGCTTAGCATCTAGCGGGGGAGGTTATACGCAGTATTTT	CASSLASSGGGYTQYF
-	-	TRBV6-5	TRBJ1-2	TGTGCCAGTAGGGACCAAGGAGAGTTTAATGGCTACACCTTC	CASRDQGEFNGYTF
-	-	TRBV2	TRBJ2-7	TGTGCCAGCAGTGATCAGGGTCCCTACGAGCAGTACTTC	CASSDQGPYEQYF
-	-	TRBV7-6	TRBJ2-3	TGTGCCAGCAGCTTAGTTCCCCCTGGAGGAGGCACAGATACGCAGTATTTT	CASSLVPPGGGTDTQYF
TRBD1	-	TRBV7-9	TRBJ2-7	TGTGCCAGCAGCTTATCAGGGGGTTACGAGCAGTACTTC	CASSLSGGYEQYF
-	-	TRBV27	TRBJ1-2	TGTGCCAGCAGTTTAAACAGGGTTCCTCTTGGCTACACCTTC	CASSLNRVPLGYTF
-	few	TRBV11-2	TRBJ2-7	TGTGCCAGCAGCCCCAGACTCTCCTACGAGCAGTACTTC	CASSPRLSYEQYF
-	-	TRBV7-9	TRBJ2-2	TGTGCCAGCAGCTACCATGAGGCCAACACCGGGGAGCTGTTTTTT	CASSYHEANTGELFF
-	-	TRBV5-6	TRBJ2-2	TGTGCCAGCAGCTTGTCCCGCAGGGCGAACACCGGGGAGCTGTTTTTT	CASSLSRRANTGELFF
-	-	TRBV5-3	TRBJ1-4	TGTGCCAGAAGCTTGACACCACTTTTTAATGAAAAACTGTTTTTT	CARSLTPLFNEKLFF
TRBD1	-	TRBV18	TRBJ2-7	TGTGCCAGCTCACCAAGAACCCGACAGGGGCAGGACGAGCAGTACTTC	CASSPRTRQGQDEQYF
TRBD1	once	TRBV27	TRBJ1-2	TGTGCCAGCAGCCCGGGACAGGGGGCGGTTGCAAATCGGGGCTACACCTTC	CASSPGQGAVANRGYTF
-	-	TRBV4-1	TRBJ1-3	TGCGCCAGCAGTTCTTGGGCCTCTGGAAACACCATATATTTT	CASSSWASGNTIYF
TRBD1	-	TRBV29-1	TRBJ1-2	TGCAGCGCACCGGTACAGGGGGACTATGGCTACACCTTC	CSAPVQGDYGYTF
-	-	TRBV7-6	TRBJ1-5	TGTGCCAGCAGCTCCCAAACAGGGATTCAGCCCCAGCATTTT	CASSSQTGIQPQHF
-	-	TRBV12-5	TRBJ2-5	TGTGCTAGTGGTTTCGGAACAGGGAGAGAGACCCAGTACTTC	CASGFGTGRETQYF
-	once	TRBV7-9	TRBJ1-4	TGTGCCAGCAGCTTCATTAATGAAAAACTGTTTTTT	CASSFINEKLFF
-	-	TRBV19	TRBJ2-3	TGTGCCAGTCGAAGGGGCGGGGGCACAGATACGCAGTATTTT	CASRRGGGTDTQYF
-	-	TRBV11-3	TRBJ1-5	TGTGCCAGCAGCTTATCATCAAATGTGTCTCAGCCCCAGCATTTT	CASSLSSNVSQPQHF
TRBD2	-	TRBV2	TRBJ2-7	TGTGCCAGCAGTGAAAGGACTAGCGGGGGGGACGAGCAGTACTTC	CASSERTSGGDEQYF
TRBD2	-	TRBV5-4	TRBJ2-3	TGTGCCAGCAGCTTGGGAGGGACTAGCGGGGGGACAAGCACAGATACGCAGTATTTT	CASSLGGTSGGTSTDTQYF
TRBD1	medium-sized	TRBV6-6	TRBJ1-5	TGTGCCAGCAGTTACTCGGACAGGGATAATCAGCCCCAGCATTTT	CASSYSDRDNQPQHF
-	medium-sized	TRBV7-7	TRBJ2-7	TGTGCCAGCAGCTTACAGATCTACGAGCAGTACTTC	CASSLQIYEQYF
-	-	TRBV30	TRBJ1-2	TGTGCCTGGAGTGGAAACCAGGGTTCGAGCTATGGCTACACCTTC	CAWSGNQGSSYGYTF
TRBD1	once	TRBV19	TRBJ2-1	TGTGCCAGTAGTCGGGACAGGGTCAACAATGAGCAGTTCTTC	CASSRDRVNNEQFF
-	-	TRBV7-2	TRBJ2-3	TGTGCCAGCAGCCCTGAGGTGGATACGCAGTATTTT	CASSPEVDTQYF
-	-	TRBV7-3	TRBJ1-2	TGTGCCAGCAGCCCTAAACCGACAGGCCCTCTTTATAACTATGGCTACACCTTC	CASSPKPTGPLYNYGYTF
-	-	TRBV7-9	TRBJ2-5	TGTGCCAGCAGCCCAGCTGGGACACCCCAAGAGACCCAGTACTTC	CASSPAGTPQETQYF
TRBD1	-	TRBV14	TRBJ1-4	TGTGCCAGCAGCCTAAGGACAGGGGCAACAACTAATGAAAAACTGTTTTTT	CASSLRTGATTNEKLFF
-	-	TRBV5-1	TRBJ2-3	TGCGCCAGCAGCTTCGCGGCAGGAGGTACAGATACGCAGTATTTT	CASSFAAGGTDTQYF
TRBD2	-	TRBV27	TRBJ2-7	TGTGCCAGCAGACTACTAGCGGGGCGGAACGAGCAGTACTTC	CASRLLAGRNEQYF
TRBD1	once	TRBV18	TRBJ1-4	TGTGCCAGCTCACCTCCTGGGACAGTGGAAAAACTGTTTTTT	CASSPPGTVEKLFF
-	-	TRBV7-9	TRBJ1-4	TGTGCCAGCAGCTCAACAAGCCGCCATGAAAAACTGTTTTTT	CASSSTSRHEKLFF